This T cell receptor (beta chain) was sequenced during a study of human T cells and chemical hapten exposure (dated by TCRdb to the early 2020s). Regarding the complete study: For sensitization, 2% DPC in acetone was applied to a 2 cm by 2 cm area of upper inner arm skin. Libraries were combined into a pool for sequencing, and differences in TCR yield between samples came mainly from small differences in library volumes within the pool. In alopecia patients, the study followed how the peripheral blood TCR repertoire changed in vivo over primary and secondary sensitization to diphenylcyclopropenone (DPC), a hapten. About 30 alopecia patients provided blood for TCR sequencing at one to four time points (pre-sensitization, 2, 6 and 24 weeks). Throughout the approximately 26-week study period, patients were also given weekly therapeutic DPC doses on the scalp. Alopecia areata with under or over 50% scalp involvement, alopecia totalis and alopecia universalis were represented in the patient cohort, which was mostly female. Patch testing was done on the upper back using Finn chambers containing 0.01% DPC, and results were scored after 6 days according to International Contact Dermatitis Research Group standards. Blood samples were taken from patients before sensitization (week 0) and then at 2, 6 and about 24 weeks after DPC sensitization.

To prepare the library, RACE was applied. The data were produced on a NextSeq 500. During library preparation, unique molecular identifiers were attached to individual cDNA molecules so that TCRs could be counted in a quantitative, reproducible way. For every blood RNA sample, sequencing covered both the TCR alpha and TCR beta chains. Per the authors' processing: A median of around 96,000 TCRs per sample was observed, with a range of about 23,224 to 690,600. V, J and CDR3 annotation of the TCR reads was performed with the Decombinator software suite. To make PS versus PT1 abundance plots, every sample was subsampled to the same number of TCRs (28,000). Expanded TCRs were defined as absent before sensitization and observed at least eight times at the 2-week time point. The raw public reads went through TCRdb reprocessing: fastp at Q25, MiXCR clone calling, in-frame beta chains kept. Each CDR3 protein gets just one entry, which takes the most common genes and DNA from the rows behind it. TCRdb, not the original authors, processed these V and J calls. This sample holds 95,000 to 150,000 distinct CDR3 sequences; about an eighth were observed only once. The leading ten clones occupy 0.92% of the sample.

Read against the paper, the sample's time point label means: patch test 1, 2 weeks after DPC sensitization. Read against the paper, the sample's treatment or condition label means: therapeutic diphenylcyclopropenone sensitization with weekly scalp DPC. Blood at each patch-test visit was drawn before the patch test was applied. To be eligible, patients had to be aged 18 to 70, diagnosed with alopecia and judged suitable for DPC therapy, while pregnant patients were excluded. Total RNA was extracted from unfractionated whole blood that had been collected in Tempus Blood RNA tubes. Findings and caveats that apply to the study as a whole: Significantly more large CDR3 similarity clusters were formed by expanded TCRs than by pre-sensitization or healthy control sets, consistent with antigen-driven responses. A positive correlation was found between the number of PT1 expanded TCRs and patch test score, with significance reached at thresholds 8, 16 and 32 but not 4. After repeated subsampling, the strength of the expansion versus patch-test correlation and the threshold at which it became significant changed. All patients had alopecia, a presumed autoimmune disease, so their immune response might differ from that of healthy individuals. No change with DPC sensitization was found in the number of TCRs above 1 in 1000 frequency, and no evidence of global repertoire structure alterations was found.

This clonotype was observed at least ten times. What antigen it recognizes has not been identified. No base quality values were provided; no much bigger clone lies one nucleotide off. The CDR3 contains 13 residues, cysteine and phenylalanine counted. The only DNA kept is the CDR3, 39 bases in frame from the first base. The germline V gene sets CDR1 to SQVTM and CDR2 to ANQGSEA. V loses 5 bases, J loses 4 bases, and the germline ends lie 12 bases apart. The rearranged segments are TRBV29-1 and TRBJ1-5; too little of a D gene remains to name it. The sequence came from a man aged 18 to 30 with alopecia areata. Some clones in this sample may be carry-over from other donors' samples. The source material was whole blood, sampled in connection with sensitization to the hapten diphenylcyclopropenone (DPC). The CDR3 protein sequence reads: CSVQSSLNQPQHF. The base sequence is TGCAGCGTTCAGTCCTCACTTAATCAGCCCCAGCATTTT.